Listed below are T cell receptor beta chains from one sample, sequenced in a study of T cells in Graves' hyperthyroidism and ophthalmopathy. TCRdb redid the calling of the multiplex PCR reads with MiXCR, one entry per CDR3 protein. Seen here are around 500,000 distinct CDR3 sequences, around 15% observed once, and the top ten hold 14%. The material sequenced was blood. These receptor sequences come from a middle-aged woman with Graves' hyperthyroidism. Each CDR3 is given with its conserved first and last residue. Fields, in order: J gene, D gene, V gene, clone size, CDR3 DNA, CDR3 protein. D genes are given only for firm matches. Some rows have no size entry. The others give once, few or many, or a class for an expanded clone.

>TRBJ2-7|TRBD1|TRBV9|NA
TGTGCCAGCAGCGCCGGGGACAGTCCCTACGAGCAGTACTTC
CASSAGDSPYEQYF
>TRBJ1-2|NA|TRBV12-3/TRBV12-4|NA
TGTGCCAGCAGTTTAGCGGGGGCGAGGGGCTACACCTTC
CASSLAGARGYTF
>TRBJ2-1|TRBD2|TRBV20-1|many
TGCAGTGCTGATCCGACTAGCGCGAGCTCCTACAATGAGCAGTTCTTC
CSADPTSASSYNEQFF
>TRBJ2-1|TRBD1|TRBV20-1|NA
TGCAGTGCTAACCCGGGACAGGGGGTAAGCGATGAGCAGTTCTTC
CSANPGQGVSDEQFF
>TRBJ1-1|NA|TRBV30|NA
TGTGCCTGGAAGTCCCGGATGAACACCGAAGCTTTCTTT
CAWKSRMNTEAFF
>TRBJ2-1|NA|TRBV11-3|many
TGTGCCAGCAGCCCCAACCTCGGAGACAATGAGCAGTTCTTC
CASSPNLGDNEQFF
>TRBJ2-7|NA|TRBV20-1|NA
TGCAGTGCTGGCCCCCTAGCCGGTGGCTACGAGCAGTACTTC
CSAGPLAGGYEQYF
>TRBJ2-7|NA|TRBV6-1|few
TGTGCCACTGTGATGCCGGGACTCAGCTCCTACGAGCAGTACTTC
CATVMPGLSSYEQYF
>TRBJ2-1|NA|TRBV19|few
TGTGCCAGTAGTACTCAGCTAGGGCCCGCGACCGGGGATGAGCAGTTCTTC
CASSTQLGPATGDEQFF
>TRBJ1-1|TRBD1|TRBV2|many
TGTGCCAGCAGTGCTGAGACAGGGGTAACTGAAGCTTTCTTT
CASSAETGVTEAFF
>TRBJ2-2|TRBD1|TRBV24-1|few
TGTGCCACCAGTGATACGGACAGGGGGCGAGGGACCGGGGAGCTGTTTTTT
CATSDTDRGRGTGELFF
>TRBJ2-1|NA|TRBV20-1|many
TGCAGTGCTAGATCCCTAGACAATGAGCAGTTCTTC
CSARSLDNEQFF
>TRBJ2-3|TRBD2|TRBV6-1|many
TGTGCCAGCAGACCGAAACTAGCGGGAGTTCTCGCTACGCAGTATTTT
CASRPKLAGVLATQYF
>TRBJ2-1|NA|TRBV20-1|many
TGCAGTGCGAACGGGAGATTTAGGGGTTTGGTTGAGCAGTTCTTC
CSANGRFRGLVEQFF
>TRBJ2-3|NA|TRBV7-2|many
TGTGCCAGCAGCCGTGGGGGTTCAGATACGCAGTATTTT
CASSRGGSDTQYF
>TRBJ1-4|NA|TRBV4-2|few
TGTGCCAGCAGCCAGAGAGGGTTGGCTGGTGAAAAACTGTTTTTT
CASSQRGLAGEKLFF
>TRBJ2-2|TRBD1|TRBV2|NA
TGTGCCAGCAGGCTTCAGGGGGCGGCCACCGGGGAGCTGTTTTTT
CASRLQGAATGELFF
>TRBJ1-5|NA|TRBV20-1|many
TGCAGTGCTAGAGACAGGGATAGCAATCAGCCCCAGCATTTT
CSARDRDSNQPQHF
>TRBJ2-7|TRBD1|TRBV27|many
TGTGCCAGCAGTCCGACAGGGCCTTACTACGAGCAGTACTTC
CASSPTGPYYEQYF
>TRBJ2-3|TRBD2|TRBV2|many
TGTGCCAGCAGTGAAAGTAGCGGGAGAGATACGCAGTATTTT
CASSESSGRDTQYF
>TRBJ2-2|TRBD2|TRBV20-1|NA
TGCAGTGCTAGAGTGGCGAGCGGGAGGGAGATCACCGGGGAGCTGTTTTTT
CSARVASGREITGELFF
>TRBJ1-3|NA|TRBV28|NA
TGTGCCAGCAGTACCGGGACACCGGCTGGAAACACCATATATTTT
CASSTGTPAGNTIYF
>TRBJ1-5|NA|TRBV6-1|NA
TGTGCCAGCAGGGGGGTACAGGGAGGTCGGCCCCAGCATTTT
CASRGVQGGRPQHF
>TRBJ1-2|TRBD1|TRBV20-1|many
TGCAGTGCTGTGAAGACAGGGACTTATGGCTACACCTTC
CSAVKTGTYGYTF
>TRBJ1-5|TRBD1|TRBV18|many
TGTGCCAGCTCATCCGCCGGGGACAGGGATAGCAATCAGCCCCAGCATTTT
CASSSAGDRDSNQPQHF
>TRBJ2-5|NA|TRBV9|NA
TGTGCCAGCAGCGCATCACCTGCGGAGACCCAGTACTTC
CASSASPAETQYF
>TRBJ1-1|NA|TRBV19|few
TGTGCCAGCAAACAGAACCGGAACACTGAAGCTTTCTTT
CASKQNRNTEAFF
>TRBJ1-1|NA|TRBV20-1|NA
TGCAGTGCTAGAGATCTCTGGGGTGCGAACACTGAAGCTTTCTTT
CSARDLWGANTEAFF
>TRBJ1-5|TRBD1|TRBV12-3/TRBV12-4|NA
TGTGCCAGCAGATATGGACAGGGCAATCAGCCCCAGCATTTT
CASRYGQGNQPQHF
>TRBJ1-2|TRBD1|TRBV15|NA
TGTGCCACCAGCAGACAGTCCCGGACAGGAGCTAACTATGGCTACACCTTC
CATSRQSRTGANYGYTF
>TRBJ2-3|TRBD2|TRBV3-1|many
TGTGCCAGCAGCCTCGGGCTAGCGGGAGGAGGCACAGATACGCAGTATTTT
CASSLGLAGGGTDTQYF
>TRBJ2-7|NA|TRBV5-1|NA
TGCGCCAGCAGCTTATCGAATTCGGGCTACGAGCAGTACTTC
CASSLSNSGYEQYF
>TRBJ2-3|NA|TRBV7-2|few
TGTGCCAGCAGCTTAGAGGGTGCAGATGCGCAGTATTTT
CASSLEGADAQYF
>TRBJ1-5|NA|TRBV20-1|NA
TGCAGTGCTAGAGAAGGAGGGGCTGGTTATAGCAATCAGCCCCAGCATTTT
CSAREGGAGYSNQPQHF
>TRBJ2-1|TRBD2|TRBV6-1|few
TGTGCCAGCACCCAACGGGGGGAGGTTGATGAGCAGTTCTTC
CASTQRGEVDEQFF
>TRBJ2-6|NA|TRBV28|NA
TGTGCCAGCAGCCGAAGGGTGGAAGGGGCCAACGTCCTGACTTTC
CASSRRVEGANVLTF
>TRBJ2-3|NA|TRBV5-1|many
TGCGCCAGCAGCTTGGATGGTTCAGATACGCAGTATTTT
CASSLDGSDTQYF
>TRBJ2-3|TRBD2|TRBV2|many
TGTGCCAGCAGTGAACCTCGGCTTACCGAGTCTAGCGGGAGGGCCAGCACAGATACGCAGTATTTT
CASSEPRLTESSGRASTDTQYF
>TRBJ2-1|TRBD2|TRBV5-1|few
TGCGCCAGCAGCCAGACCATAGCGGGAGGCAATGAGCAGTTCTTC
CASSQTIAGGNEQFF
>TRBJ2-1|NA|TRBV25-1|many
TGTGCCAGCAGCCCCCCTGGGGGGAGTCAGGGCGAGCAGTTCTTC
CASSPPGGSQGEQFF
>TRBJ1-4|NA|TRBV7-6|NA
TGTGCCAGCAGCCTACGGGGACTCAATGAAAAACTGTTTTTT
CASSLRGLNEKLFF
>TRBJ2-7|TRBD1|TRBV20-1|few
TGCAGTGCTTTACAGGGGAGTGAGTACGAGCAGTACTTC
CSALQGSEYEQYF
>TRBJ1-3|NA|TRBV18|many
TGTGCCAGCTCGACCGGGACCTCTGGAAACACCATATATTTT
CASSTGTSGNTIYF
>TRBJ2-3|NA|TRBV28|many
TGTGCCAGCAGTGGCGGCGTCACAGATACGCAGTATTTT
CASSGGVTDTQYF
>TRBJ2-3|NA|TRBV6-1|NA
TGTGCCAGCACCCTCAGGGGTGCAGATACGCAGTATTTT
CASTLRGADTQYF
>TRBJ2-5|TRBD2|TRBV7-2|NA
TGTGCCAGCAGCTTAGTGCTAGCGGGAGAAGAGACCCAGTACTTC
CASSLVLAGEETQYF
>TRBJ2-5|TRBD1|TRBV5-1|NA
TGCGCCAGCAGCTTGGTCATTCACAGGGGTCCGGAGACCCAGTACTTC
CASSLVIHRGPETQYF
>TRBJ2-5|NA|TRBV6-1|many
TGTGCCAGCAGCTGGGGCGGCACTGAAGAGACCCAGTACTTC
CASSWGGTEETQYF
>TRBJ2-7|TRBD2|TRBV6-1|NA
TGTGCCAGCAGCATCACTAGCGGGACACCCTACGAGCAGTACTTC
CASSITSGTPYEQYF
>TRBJ2-7|NA|TRBV28|many
TGTGCCAGCAGAATGATGAGCTCCTACGAGCAGTACTTC
CASRMMSSYEQYF
>TRBJ2-2|NA|TRBV19|NA
TGTGCCAGTAGTATGGCCCGGGGGAACACCGGGGAGCTGTTTTTT
CASSMARGNTGELFF
>TRBJ2-4|NA|TRBV28|NA
TGTGCCAGCAGTTTAATTACGGGAGCCAAAAACATTCAGTACTTC
CASSLITGAKNIQYF
>TRBJ2-3|NA|TRBV5-1|many
TGCGCCAGCAGCTGGCGACGGGAGAGCACAGATACGCAGTATTTT
CASSWRRESTDTQYF
>TRBJ2-1|TRBD2|TRBV6-9|few
TGTGCCAGCAGTTTGACTAGCGGGGTATCCTACAATGAGCAGTTCTTC
CASSLTSGVSYNEQFF